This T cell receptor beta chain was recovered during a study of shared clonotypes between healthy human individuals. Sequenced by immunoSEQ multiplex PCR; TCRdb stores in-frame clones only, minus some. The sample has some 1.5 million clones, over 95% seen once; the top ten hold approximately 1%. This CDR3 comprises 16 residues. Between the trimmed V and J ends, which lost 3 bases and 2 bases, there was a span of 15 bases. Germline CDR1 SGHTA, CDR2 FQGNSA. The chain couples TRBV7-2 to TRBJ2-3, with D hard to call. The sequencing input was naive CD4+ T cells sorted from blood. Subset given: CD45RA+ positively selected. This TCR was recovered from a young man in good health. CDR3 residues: CASSFVPPPLTDTQYF. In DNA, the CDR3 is TGTGCCAGCAGCTTTGTCCCACCACCTCTCACAGATACGCAGTATTTT. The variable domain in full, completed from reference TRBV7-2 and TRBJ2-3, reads GAGVSQSPSNKVTEKGKDVELRCDPISGHTALYWYRQSLGQGLEFLIYFQGNSAPDKSGLPSDRFSAERTGGSVSTLTIQRTQQEDSAVYLCASSFVPPPLTDTQYFGPGTRLTVL.